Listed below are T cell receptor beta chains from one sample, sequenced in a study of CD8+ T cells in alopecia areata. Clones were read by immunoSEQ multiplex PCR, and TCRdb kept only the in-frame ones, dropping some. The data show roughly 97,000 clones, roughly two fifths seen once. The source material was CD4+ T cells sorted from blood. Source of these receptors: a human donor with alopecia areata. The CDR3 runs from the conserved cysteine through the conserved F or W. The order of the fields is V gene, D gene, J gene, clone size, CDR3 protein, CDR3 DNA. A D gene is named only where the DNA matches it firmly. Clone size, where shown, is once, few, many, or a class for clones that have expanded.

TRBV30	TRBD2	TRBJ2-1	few	CACRGGRNEQFF	TGTGCCTGCCGGGGGGGCCGGAATGAGCAGTTCTTC
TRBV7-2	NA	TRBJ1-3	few	CASSTAAGAGNTIYF	TGTGCCAGCAGCACCGCAGCAGGGGCTGGAAACACCATATATTTT
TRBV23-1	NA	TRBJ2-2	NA	CASSQPDTTGELFF	TGCGCCAGCAGTCAACCCGACACCACCGGGGAGCTGTTTTTT
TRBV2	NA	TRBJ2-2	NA	CASSEGSLSGELFF	TGTGCCAGCAGTGAGGGCAGCCTCTCCGGGGAGCTGTTTTTT
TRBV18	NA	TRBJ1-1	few	CASSPPVRVEAFF	TGTGCCAGCTCACCACCGGTCCGCGTTGAAGCTTTCTTT
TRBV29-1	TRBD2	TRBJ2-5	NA	CSVGISGGEETQYF	TGCAGCGTTGGGATCTCGGGGGGGGAAGAGACCCAGTACTTC
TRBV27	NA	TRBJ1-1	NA	CASSFKGRVTEAFF	TGTGCCAGCAGTTTCAAGGGGCGGGTTACTGAAGCTTTCTTT
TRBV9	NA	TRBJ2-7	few	CASSVLGLAEQYF	TGTGCCAGCAGCGTACTAGGTTTGGCCGAGCAGTACTTC
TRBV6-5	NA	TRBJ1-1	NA	CASSYGGSQENTEAFF	TGTGCCAGCAGTTACGGTGGGTCTCAAGAGAACACTGAAGCTTTCTTT
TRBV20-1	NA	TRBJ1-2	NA	CSARGTAGYTF	TGCAGTGCTAGAGGGACAGCCGGCTACACCTTC
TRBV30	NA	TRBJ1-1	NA	CAWRPPGTNTEAFF	TGTGCCTGGAGACCCCCAGGGACGAACACTGAAGCTTTCTTT
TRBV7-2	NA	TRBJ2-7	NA	CASSQRLFPPQYF	TGTGCCAGCAGCCAGAGACTATTTCCCCCACAGTACTTC
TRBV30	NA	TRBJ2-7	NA	CAWSVDYEQYF	TGTGCCTGGAGTGTGGACTACGAGCAGTACTTC
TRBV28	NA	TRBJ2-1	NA	CASSPPRGGGSYNEQFF	TGTGCCAGCAGTCCGCCCCGTGGCGGCGGCTCCTACAATGAGCAGTTCTTC
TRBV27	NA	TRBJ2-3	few	CASCALRGLTDTQYF	TGTGCCAGCTGCGCGTTAAGGGGACTCACAGATACGCAGTATTTT
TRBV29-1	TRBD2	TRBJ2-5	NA	CSVRRLAGLETQYF	TGCAGCGTCAGAAGACTAGCTGGTCTGGAGACCCAGTACTTC
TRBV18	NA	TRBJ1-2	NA	CASSPAAANYGYTF	TGTGCCAGCTCACCAGCAGCAGCTAACTATGGCTACACCTTC
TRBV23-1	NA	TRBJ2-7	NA	CASSLHEQYF	TGCGCCAGCAGTCTTCACGAGCAGTACTTC
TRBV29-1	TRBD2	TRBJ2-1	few	CSVDWSGGQSEQFF	TGCAGCGTTGATTGGAGCGGGGGACAATCTGAACAGTTCTTC
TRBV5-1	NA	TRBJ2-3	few	CASSLDRSTDTQYF	TGCGCCAGCAGCTTGGACAGAAGCACAGATACGCAGTATTTT
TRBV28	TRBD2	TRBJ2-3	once	CAVHPRDAPRWREPPDTQYF	TGTGCCGTACACCCCCGGGACGCCCCGCGGTGGCGGGAGCCCCCAGATACGCAGTATTTT
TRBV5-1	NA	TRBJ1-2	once	CASSYETIALDGYTF	TGCGCCAGCAGCTACGAGACTATCGCTCTGGATGGCTACACCTTC
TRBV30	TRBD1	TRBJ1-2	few	CAWTSGTGNYGYTF	TGTGCCTGGACCTCCGGGACAGGGAACTATGGCTACACCTTC
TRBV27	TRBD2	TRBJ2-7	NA	CASSLIAGAYEQYF	TGTGCCAGCAGTTTGATAGCGGGAGCTTACGAGCAGTACTTC
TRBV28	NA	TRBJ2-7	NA	CASSLQYEQYF	TGTGCCAGCAGTTTACAGTACGAGCAGTACTTC
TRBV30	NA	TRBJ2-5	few	CAWSSRNSVQETQYF	TGTGCCTGGAGTAGCCGCAATTCGGTCCAAGAGACCCAGTACTTC
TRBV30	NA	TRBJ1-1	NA	CAWSVNERDRGFF	TGTGCCTGGAGTGTCAATGAAAGGGACCGGGGTTTCTTT
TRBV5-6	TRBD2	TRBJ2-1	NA	CASSLASGGGSNEQFF	TGTGCCAGCAGCTTGGCTAGCGGGGGTGGCAGCAATGAGCAGTTCTTC